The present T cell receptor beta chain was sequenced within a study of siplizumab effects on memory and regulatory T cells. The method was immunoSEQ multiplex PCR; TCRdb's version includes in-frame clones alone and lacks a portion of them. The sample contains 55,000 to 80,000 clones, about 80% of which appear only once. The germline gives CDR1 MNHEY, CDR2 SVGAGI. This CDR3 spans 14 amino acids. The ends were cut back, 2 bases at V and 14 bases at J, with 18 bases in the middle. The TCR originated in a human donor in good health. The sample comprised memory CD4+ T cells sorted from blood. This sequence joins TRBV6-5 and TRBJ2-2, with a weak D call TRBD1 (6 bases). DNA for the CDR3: TGTGCCAGCAGTTACGAAGGGGGAGTAGGGAAACTGTTTTTT. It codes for CASSYEGGVGKLFF.